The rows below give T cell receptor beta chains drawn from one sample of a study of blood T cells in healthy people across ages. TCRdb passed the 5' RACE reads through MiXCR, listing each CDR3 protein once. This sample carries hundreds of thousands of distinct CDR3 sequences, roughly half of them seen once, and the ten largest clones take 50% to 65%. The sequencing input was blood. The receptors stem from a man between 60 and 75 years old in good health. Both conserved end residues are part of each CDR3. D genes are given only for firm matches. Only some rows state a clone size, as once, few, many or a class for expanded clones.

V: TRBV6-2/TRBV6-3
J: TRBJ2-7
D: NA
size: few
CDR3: CASRGVAYEQYF
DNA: TGTGCCAGCCGCGGAGTAGCCTACGAGCAGTACTTC

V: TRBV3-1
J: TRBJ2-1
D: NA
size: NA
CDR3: CASSQAPRGRQFF
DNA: TGTGCCAGCAGCCAAGCTCCCAGGGGTCGGCAGTTCTTC

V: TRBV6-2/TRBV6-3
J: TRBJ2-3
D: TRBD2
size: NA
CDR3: CASSYSRPGASGADTQYF
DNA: TGTGCCAGCAGTTACTCAAGACCCGGGGCTAGCGGGGCAGATACGCAGTATTTT

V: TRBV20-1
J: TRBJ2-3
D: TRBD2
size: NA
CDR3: CSAPPGGTSSGGDTQYF
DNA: TGCAGTGCTCCCCCTGGCGGGACTAGCTCTGGTGGGGATACGCAGTATTTT

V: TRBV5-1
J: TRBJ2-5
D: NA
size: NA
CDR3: CASSFAPTKETQYF
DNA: TGCGCCAGCAGCTTCGCCCCAACCAAAGAGACCCAGTACTTC

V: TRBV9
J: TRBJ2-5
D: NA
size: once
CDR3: CASSVGGGKETQYF
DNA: TGTGCCAGCAGCGTAGGCGGGGGCAAAGAGACCCAGTACTTC

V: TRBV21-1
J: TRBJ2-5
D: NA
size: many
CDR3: CASSKLSPRGETQYF
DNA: TGTGCCAGCAGCAAGTTGTCTCCCAGGGGGGAGACCCAGTACTTC

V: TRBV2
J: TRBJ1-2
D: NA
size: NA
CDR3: CASSEAALGIRGYGNTF
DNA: TGTGCCAGCAGTGAAGCGGCGCTTGGGATACGGGGCTATGGCAACACCTTC

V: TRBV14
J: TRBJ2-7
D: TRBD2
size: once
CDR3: CASSQPGLAYEQYF
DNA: TGTGCCAGCAGCCAACCGGGACTAGCTTACGAGCAGTACTTC

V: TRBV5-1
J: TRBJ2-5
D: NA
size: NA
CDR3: CASSPSGQQETQYF
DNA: TGCGCCAGCAGTCCGAGCGGACAGCAAGAGACCCAGTACTTC

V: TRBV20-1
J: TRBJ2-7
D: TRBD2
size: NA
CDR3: CSARDRSSGLYEQYF
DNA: TGCAGTGCTAGAGATCGGAGTAGCGGGTTATACGAGCAGTACTTC

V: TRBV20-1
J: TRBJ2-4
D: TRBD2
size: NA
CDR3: CSATRGEGYGKNIQYF
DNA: TGCAGTGCTACCCGTGGGGAGGGGTATGGCAAAAACATTCAGTACTTC

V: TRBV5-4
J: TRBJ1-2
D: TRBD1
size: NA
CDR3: CASSPTWTGPDGYTF
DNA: TGTGCCAGCAGCCCAACCTGGACAGGGCCGGATGGCTACACCTTC

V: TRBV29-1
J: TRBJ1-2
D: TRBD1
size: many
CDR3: CSLRTGGSGGYTF
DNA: TGCAGCTTGAGGACAGGGGGGAGTGGCGGCTACACCTTC

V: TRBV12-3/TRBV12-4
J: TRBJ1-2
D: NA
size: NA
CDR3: CASSPIGGLGYTF
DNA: TGTGCCAGCAGTCCCATAGGGGGGCTGGGCTACACCTTC

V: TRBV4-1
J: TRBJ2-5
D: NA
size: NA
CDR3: CASSQELRQETQYF
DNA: TGCGCCAGCAGCCAAGAACTAAGACAAGAGACCCAGTACTTC

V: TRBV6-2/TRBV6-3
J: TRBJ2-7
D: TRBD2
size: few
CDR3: CASTRGLAGVIDEQYF
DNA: TGTGCCAGCACCCGCGGACTAGCGGGAGTAATCGACGAGCAGTACTTC

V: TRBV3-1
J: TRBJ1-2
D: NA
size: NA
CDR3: CASSRDGRYGYTF
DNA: TGTGCCAGCAGTCGGGACGGGCGCTATGGCTACACCTTC

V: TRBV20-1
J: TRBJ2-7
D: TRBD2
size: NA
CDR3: CSAGLAGGNEQYF
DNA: TGCAGCGCGGGACTAGCGGGAGGTAACGAGCAGTACTTC

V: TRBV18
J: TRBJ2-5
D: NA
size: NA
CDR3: CASSRTEQETQYF
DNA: TGTGCCAGCAGCCGAACAGAACAAGAGACCCAGTACTTC

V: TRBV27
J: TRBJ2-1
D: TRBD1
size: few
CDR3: CASSYKGRGRDRGPYNEQFF
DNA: TGTGCCAGCAGTTATAAGGGGAGAGGGAGAGACAGGGGACCCTACAATGAGCAGTTCTTC

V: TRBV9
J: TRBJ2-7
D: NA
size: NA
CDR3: CASSFDSSRKYEQYF
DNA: TGTGCCAGCAGCTTCGACAGTTCCCGGAAGTACGAGCAGTACTTC

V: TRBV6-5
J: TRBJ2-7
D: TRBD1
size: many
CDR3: CASTLQGSGSYEQYF
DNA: TGTGCCAGCACCCTACAGGGGTCGGGCTCCTACGAGCAGTACTTC

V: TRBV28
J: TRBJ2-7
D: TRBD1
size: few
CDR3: CASMSLTGQATYEQYF
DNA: TGTGCCAGCATGAGTCTTACCGGACAGGCCACCTACGAGCAGTACTTC

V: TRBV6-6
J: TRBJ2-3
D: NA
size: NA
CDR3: CASRVVRTTGDTQYF
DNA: TGTGCCAGCAGGGTTGTCCGGACAACCGGAGATACGCAGTATTTT

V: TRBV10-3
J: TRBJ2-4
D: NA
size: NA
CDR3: CTISGPGLEAKNIQYF
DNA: TGTACCATCAGTGGCCCGGGACTCGAAGCCAAAAACATTCAGTACTTC